Listed below are T cell receptor beta chains from one sample, sequenced in a study of cytomegalovirus exposure and HLA in healthy donors. The repertoire was sequenced with immunoSEQ multiplex PCR; TCRdb's copy has only in-frame clones and lacks some. The table shows 45,000 to 65,000 clones, with 65% to 85% occurring only once. The specimen sequenced was PBMCs. The source is a man aged 18 to 35 in good health and CMV-seronegative. Both conserved end residues are part of each CDR3. D genes are given only for firm matches. Clone size is stated in some rows and not others, as once, few, many or a class when expanded.

TGTGCCAGCAGCTTAGGTGCGGGAAGATACAATGAGCAGTTCTTC CASSLGAGRYNEQFF TRBV7-2 NA TRBJ2-1 NA 15
TGTGCCAGCAGAGAACAGGGGGCGCCTACCTACGAGCAGTACTTC CASREQGAPTYEQYF TRBV6-1 medium-sized TRBJ2-7 TRBD1 15
TGCGCCAGCAGCCAAGATCTCCGGGGCTACGAGCAGTACTTC CASSQDLRGYEQYF TRBV4-1 NA TRBJ2-7 NA 14
TGCGCCAGCAGTAACCCGGGACAGCCTCCCTACGAGCAGTACTTC CASSNPGQPPYEQYF TRBV5-1 NA TRBJ2-7 TRBD1 15
TGTGCCTGGGGGGGCAGGGGAGGTGATCAGCCCCAGCATTTT CAWGGRGGDQPQHF TRBV28 NA TRBJ1-5 NA 14
TGTGCCAGCAGTTCCAACAATGAGCCCCAGCATTTT CASSSNNEPQHF TRBV6-6 NA TRBJ1-5 NA 12
TGTGCCAGCTCAGCCCAGGGGAACACTGAAGCTTTCTTT CASSAQGNTEAFF TRBV18 NA TRBJ1-1 NA 13
TGTGCCACCAGCAAAGCTCAGGGGAACACTGAAGCTTTCTTT CATSKAQGNTEAFF TRBV15 NA TRBJ1-1 NA 14
TGTGCCAGCAGCCCAAGGGGAGGGCCAACAGATACGCAGTATTTT CASSPRGGPTDTQYF TRBV13 NA TRBJ2-3 TRBD2 15
TGTGCCAGCAAGGGGCAGGTTTATAATGAAAAACTGTTTTTT CASKGQVYNEKLFF TRBV7-2 NA TRBJ1-4 NA 14
TGTGCCAGCAGCTTGGGCCCGCGGGTGCACTACGAGCAGTACTTC CASSLGPRVHYEQYF TRBV7-9 NA TRBJ2-7 NA 15
TGTGCCGTAGCCTCAAGCGGGAGGGTCAATGAGCAGTTCTTC CAVASSGRVNEQFF TRBV28 NA TRBJ2-1 TRBD2 14
TGCGCCAGCAGCCAAGATATTCAGGGGAATCAGCCCCAGCATTTT CASSQDIQGNQPQHF TRBV4-1 NA TRBJ1-5 NA 15
TGTGCCAGCAGTTACTCGAGTGTCCTACGGGACACTGAAGCTTTCTTT CASSYSSVLRDTEAFF TRBV6-5 NA TRBJ1-1 NA 16
TGCGCCAGCAGCCAAGATGGTCAGGGGCGCGCATACGAAAAACTGTTTTTT CASSQDGQGRAYEKLFF TRBV4-1 NA TRBJ1-4 NA 17
TGTGCCATCAGTCCGACTAGCAGGATTGGCTACGAGCAGTACTTC CAISPTSRIGYEQYF TRBV10-3 NA TRBJ2-7 TRBD2 15
TGTGCCAGCAGCTTAGCCCCCCCGGACAATGGCTACACCTTC CASSLAPPDNGYTF TRBV7-8 NA TRBJ1-2 NA 14
TGTGCCAGCAGCTCCGGGACTAGCGGGAGTAGGTACAATGAGCAGTTCTTC CASSSGTSGSRYNEQFF TRBV5-4 few TRBJ2-1 TRBD2 17
TGTGCCAGCAGCTTAGTAGCGTCTGGCTACACCTTC CASSLVASGYTF TRBV7-9 few TRBJ1-2 NA 12
TGTGCCAGCAGCTTAGAATCTAGCGGGCACTACAATGAGCAGTTCTTC CASSLESSGHYNEQFF TRBV7-2 NA TRBJ2-1 TRBD2 16
TGCGCCAGCAGCCAAGGACTAGTACCTAGCACAGATACGCAGTATTTT CASSQGLVPSTDTQYF TRBV4-1 NA TRBJ2-3 NA 16
TGCAGCGCGGAGACAGACTTGAACACCGGGGAGCTGTTTTTT CSAETDLNTGELFF TRBV29-1 NA TRBJ2-2 NA 14
TGTGCCAGCAGTACACAATGGGGGTGGACAGAAAAGAATGAAAAACTGTTTTTT CASSTQWGWTEKNEKLFF TRBV25-1 NA TRBJ1-4 NA 18
TGTGCCAGCAGCCCCGGTCGGACAGGGAAAAACATTCAGTACTTC CASSPGRTGKNIQYF TRBV11-2 NA TRBJ2-4 TRBD1 15
TGTGCCAGCAGCTTATTTACGGGAGGTGTCAATGAGCAGTTCTTC CASSLFTGGVNEQFF TRBV11-3 few TRBJ2-1 TRBD2 15
TGCGCCAGCAGCCCCGGGGGACTAGGTGACGGCGAGCAGTACTTC CASSPGGLGDGEQYF TRBV4-3 NA TRBJ2-7 TRBD2 15
TGTGCCTGGAGTGAGGGACAGACGCTAGTCCCTAACTATGGCTACACCTTC CAWSEGQTLVPNYGYTF TRBV30 NA TRBJ1-2 TRBD1 17
TGTGCCAGCAGTATCAGCTCCTACAATGAGCAGTTCTTC CASSISSYNEQFF TRBV6-5 NA TRBJ2-1 NA 13
TGTGCCAGCTGTGTCACAAAGGGGGACTACGAGCAGTACTTC CASCVTKGDYEQYF TRBV28 NA TRBJ2-7 NA 14
TGCGCCAGCAGCTCTACCTACGAGCAGTACTTC CASSSTYEQYF TRBV5-1 NA TRBJ2-7 NA 11
TGTGCCAGCAGCTTAGCGGGAGGGCCTGGCGAGCAGTACTTC CASSLAGGPGEQYF TRBV5-6 NA TRBJ2-7 TRBD2 14
TGTGCCAGCAGCTTAGAGGTTTTGGGGGGGAGAGCTTTCTTT CASSLEVLGGRAFF TRBV11-2 NA TRBJ1-1 NA 14
TGTGCCAGTAGTATGAGCCAAGAGACCCAGTACTTC CASSMSQETQYF TRBV19 few TRBJ2-5 NA 12
TGTGCCAGCAGCTTTGGTCGTGCTAACAATGAGCAGTTCTTC CASSFGRANNEQFF TRBV7-3 NA TRBJ2-1 NA 14
TGTGCCAGCAGAGGACTAGCGCCCACAGATACGCAGTATTTT CASRGLAPTDTQYF TRBV6-5 NA TRBJ2-3 TRBD2 14
TGCGGGGCCCCCCCCCACTACACCTTC CGAPPHYTF TRBV20-1 once TRBJ1-2 NA 9
TGTGCCAGCAGCTCCCAACAGGGGGCGATTCGCGAAAAACTGTTTTTT CASSSQQGAIREKLFF TRBV11-2 NA TRBJ1-4 TRBD1 16
TGTGCCAGCAGCCTCAGGGCGCTGAACACTGAAGCTTTCTTT CASSLRALNTEAFF TRBV2 NA TRBJ1-1 NA 14
TGCAGCGTTGACCTGGACAGGGTTCGGGTGGACACTGAAGCTTTCTTT CSVDLDRVRVDTEAFF TRBV29-1 NA TRBJ1-1 TRBD1 16
TGTGCCAGTAGTGAGGGCGGGGGGAACACTGAAGCTTTCTTT CASSEGGGNTEAFF TRBV19 NA TRBJ1-1 NA 14
TGTGCCATCAGGGGGACAGGGGCCGAAGCTTTCTTT CAIRGTGAEAFF TRBV10-3 once TRBJ1-1 TRBD1 12
TGTGCCAGCAGCTATCCTGACAGGGGGCATAACTATGGCTACACCTTC CASSYPDRGHNYGYTF TRBV5-6 NA TRBJ1-2 TRBD1 16
TGCAGCGTTGGACAGCCGAGCGGCTACACCTTC CSVGQPSGYTF TRBV29-1 few TRBJ1-2 NA 11
TGTGCCAGCAGCTTAGTCGGGGGGAATGAAAAACTGTTTTTT CASSLVGGNEKLFF TRBV7-2 once TRBJ1-4 NA 14
TGTGCCAGCAGCTTAGATTTACTGGGACAGGGGACGTTTAACTATGGCTACACCTTC CASSLDLLGQGTFNYGYTF TRBV11-2 NA TRBJ1-2 TRBD1 19
TGTGCCAGCTCACCACCGATAGCCTCGGGGACTGAAGCTTTCTTT CASSPPIASGTEAFF TRBV18 NA TRBJ1-1 NA 15
TGTGCCAGCAGGGCCACTAACAGGGGCCCGAATCAGCCCCAGCATTTT CASRATNRGPNQPQHF TRBV7-6 NA TRBJ1-5 TRBD1 16
TGTGCCAGCAGCCCCAGGACCTACAATGAGCAGTTCTTC CASSPRTYNEQFF TRBV13 NA TRBJ2-1 NA 13
TGTGCCAGCCTAGCGGGAGCCTCCTACGAGCAGTACTTC CASLAGASYEQYF TRBV7-2 NA TRBJ2-7 TRBD2 13
TGTGCCAGCAGCAAAGGGGGAGCGAGGAGCAATCAGCCCCAGCATTTT CASSKGGARSNQPQHF TRBV21-1 NA TRBJ1-5 NA 16
TGTGCCATCAGCCCGGGGAGCGGCCTCTCCTACAATGAGCAGTTCTTC CAISPGSGLSYNEQFF TRBV10-3 NA TRBJ2-1 NA 16
TGTGCCAGCAGATTAGCGGGTGCGGAGACCCAGTACTTC CASRLAGAETQYF TRBV5-6 NA TRBJ2-5 TRBD2 13
TGTGCCAGCAAAAGTTTAGCCGCCTACCTAGCGGACACCGGGGAGCTGTTTTTT CASKSLAAYLADTGELFF TRBV2 few TRBJ2-2 TRBD2 18